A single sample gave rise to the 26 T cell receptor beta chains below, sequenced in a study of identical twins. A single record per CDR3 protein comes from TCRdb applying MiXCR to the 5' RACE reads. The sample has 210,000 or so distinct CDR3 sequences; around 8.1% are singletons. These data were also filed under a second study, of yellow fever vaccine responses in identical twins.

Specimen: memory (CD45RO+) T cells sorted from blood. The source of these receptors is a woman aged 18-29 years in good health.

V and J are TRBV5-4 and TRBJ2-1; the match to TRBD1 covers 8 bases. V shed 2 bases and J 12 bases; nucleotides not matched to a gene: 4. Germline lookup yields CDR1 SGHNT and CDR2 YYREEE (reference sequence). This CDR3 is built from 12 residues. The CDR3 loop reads CASSFSGQGQFF. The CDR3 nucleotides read TGTGCCAGCAGCTTCTCAGGACAGGGGCAGTTCTTC.

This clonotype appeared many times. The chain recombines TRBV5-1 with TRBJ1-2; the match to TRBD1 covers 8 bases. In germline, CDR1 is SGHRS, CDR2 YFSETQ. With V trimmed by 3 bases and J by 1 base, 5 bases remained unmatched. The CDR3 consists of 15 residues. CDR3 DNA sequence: TGCGCCAGCAGCTCCGGACAGGGAAATAACTATGGCTACACCTTC. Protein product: CASSSGQGNNYGYTF.

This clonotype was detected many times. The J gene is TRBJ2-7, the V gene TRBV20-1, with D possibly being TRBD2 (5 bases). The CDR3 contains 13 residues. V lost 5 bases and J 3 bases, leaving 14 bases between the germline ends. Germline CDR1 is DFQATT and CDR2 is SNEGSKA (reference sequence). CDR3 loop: CSADSSSDYEQYF. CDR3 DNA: TGCAGTGCTGATTCTAGTAGCGACTACGAGCAGTACTTC.

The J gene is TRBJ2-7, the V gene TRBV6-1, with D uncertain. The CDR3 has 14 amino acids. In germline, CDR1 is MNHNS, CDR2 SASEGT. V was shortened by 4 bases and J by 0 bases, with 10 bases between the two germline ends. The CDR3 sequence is CASSGSRTSYEQYF. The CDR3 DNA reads TGTGCCAGCAGTGGGAGCAGAACCTCCTACGAGCAGTACTTC.

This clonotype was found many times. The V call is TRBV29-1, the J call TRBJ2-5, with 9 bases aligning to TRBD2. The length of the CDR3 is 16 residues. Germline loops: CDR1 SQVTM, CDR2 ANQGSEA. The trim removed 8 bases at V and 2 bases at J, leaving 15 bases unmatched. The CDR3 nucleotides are TGCAGCTTGACGGAGCGGGGGGACTTACCTCAAGAGACCCAGTACTTC. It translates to CSLTERGDLPQETQYF.

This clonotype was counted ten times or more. The CDR3 here is CASSLHTGGEQYF. CDR3 bases: TGTGCCAGTTCCTTGCATACGGGCGGCGAGCAGTACTTC. This sequence joins TRBV19 and TRBJ2-7; no reliable D call. Between the trimmed V and J ends, which lost 8 bases and 6 bases, there was a span of 17 bases. The CDR3 length is 13 residues. CDR1 is LNHDA, CDR2 SQIVND, per germline (reference sequence).

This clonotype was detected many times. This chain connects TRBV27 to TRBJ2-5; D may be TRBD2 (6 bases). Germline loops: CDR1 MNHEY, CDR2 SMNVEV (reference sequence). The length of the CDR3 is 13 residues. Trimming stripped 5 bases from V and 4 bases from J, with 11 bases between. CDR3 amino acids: CASSRRVGETQYF. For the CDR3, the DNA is TGTGCCAGCAGTAGGAGGGTCGGAGAGACCCAGTACTTC.

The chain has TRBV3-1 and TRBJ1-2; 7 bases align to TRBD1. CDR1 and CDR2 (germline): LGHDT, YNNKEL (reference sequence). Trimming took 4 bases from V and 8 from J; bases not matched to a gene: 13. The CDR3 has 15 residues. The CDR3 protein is CASSPSVGTVRGYTF. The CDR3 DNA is TGTGCCAGCAGCCCTTCCGTGGGGACAGTACGAGGCTACACCTTC.

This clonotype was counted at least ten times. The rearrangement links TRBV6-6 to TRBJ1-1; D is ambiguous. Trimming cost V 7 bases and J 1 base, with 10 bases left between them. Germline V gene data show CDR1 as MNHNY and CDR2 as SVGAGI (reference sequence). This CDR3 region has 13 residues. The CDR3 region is CASNIAPNTEAFF. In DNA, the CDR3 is TGTGCCAGCAACATAGCGCCGAACACTGAAGCTTTCTTT.

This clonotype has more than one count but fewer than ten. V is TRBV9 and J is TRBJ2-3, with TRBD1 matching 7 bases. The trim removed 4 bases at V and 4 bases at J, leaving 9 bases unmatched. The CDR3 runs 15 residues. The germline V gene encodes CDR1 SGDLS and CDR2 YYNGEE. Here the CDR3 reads CASSRLQGSADTQYF. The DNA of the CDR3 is TGTGCCAGCAGCAGGCTACAGGGGTCGGCAGATACGCAGTATTTT.

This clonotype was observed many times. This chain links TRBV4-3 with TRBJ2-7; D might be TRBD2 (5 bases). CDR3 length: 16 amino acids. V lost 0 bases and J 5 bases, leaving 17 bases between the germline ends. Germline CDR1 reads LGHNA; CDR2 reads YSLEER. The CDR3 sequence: CASSQDWETQINEQYF. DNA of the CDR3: TGCGCCAGCAGCCAAGATTGGGAGACTCAGATTAACGAGCAGTACTTC.

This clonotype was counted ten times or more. CDR3 nucleotides: TGTGCCAGCAGCCCTCAGGACAGGGGGATCGTGTACGAGCAGTACTTC. Residues: CASSPQDRGIVYEQYF. The chain employs TRBV7-8 and TRBJ2-7, with 10 bases matching TRBD1. CDR1 is SGHVS and CDR2 is FQNEAQ in the germline V gene. The CDR3 spans 16 residues. J gave up 4 bases and V 5 bases, and 11 bases lay outside the gene matches.

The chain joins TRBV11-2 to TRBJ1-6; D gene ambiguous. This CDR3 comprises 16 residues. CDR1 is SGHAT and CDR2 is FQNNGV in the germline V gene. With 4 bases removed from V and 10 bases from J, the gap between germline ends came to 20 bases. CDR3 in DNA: TGTGCCAGCAGCTCAGTACTAGGGCTTTGGCGGTCACCCCTCCACTTT. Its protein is CASSSVLGLWRSPLHF.

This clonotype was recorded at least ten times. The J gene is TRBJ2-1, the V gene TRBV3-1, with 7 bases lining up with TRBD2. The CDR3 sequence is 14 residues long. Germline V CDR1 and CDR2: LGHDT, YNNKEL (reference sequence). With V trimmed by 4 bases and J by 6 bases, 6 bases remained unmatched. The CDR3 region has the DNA TGTGCCAGCAGCCCCTCCACTAGCGTCAATGAGCAGTTCTTC. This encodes CASSPSTSVNEQFF.

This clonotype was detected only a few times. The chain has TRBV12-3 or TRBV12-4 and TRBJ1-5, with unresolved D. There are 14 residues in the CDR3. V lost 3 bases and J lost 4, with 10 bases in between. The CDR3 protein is CASSFGLRNQPQHF. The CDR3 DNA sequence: TGTGCCAGCAGTTTCGGGCTTAGAAATCAGCCCCAGCATTTT.

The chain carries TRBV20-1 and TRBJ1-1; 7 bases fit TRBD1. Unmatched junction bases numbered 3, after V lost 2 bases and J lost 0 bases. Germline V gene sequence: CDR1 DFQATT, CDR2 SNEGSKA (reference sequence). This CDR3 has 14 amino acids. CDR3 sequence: CSARRQGLNTEAFF. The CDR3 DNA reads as TGCAGTGCTAGAAGACAGGGACTGAACACTGAAGCTTTCTTT.

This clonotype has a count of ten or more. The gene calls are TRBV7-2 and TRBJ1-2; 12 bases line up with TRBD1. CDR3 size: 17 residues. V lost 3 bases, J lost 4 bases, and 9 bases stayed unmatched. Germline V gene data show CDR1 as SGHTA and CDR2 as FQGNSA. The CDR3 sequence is CASSFGTGGAKAYGYTF. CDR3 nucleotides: TGTGCCAGCAGCTTCGGGACAGGGGGCGCAAAAGCCTATGGCTACACCTTC.

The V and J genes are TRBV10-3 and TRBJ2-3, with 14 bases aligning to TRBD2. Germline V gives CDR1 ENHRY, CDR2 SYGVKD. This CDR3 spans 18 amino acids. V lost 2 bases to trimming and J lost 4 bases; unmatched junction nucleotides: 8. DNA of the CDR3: TGTGCCATCAGTGAGAGAGGGGGACTAGCGGGGGCCCCAGATACGCAGTATTTT. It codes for CAISERGGLAGAPDTQYF.

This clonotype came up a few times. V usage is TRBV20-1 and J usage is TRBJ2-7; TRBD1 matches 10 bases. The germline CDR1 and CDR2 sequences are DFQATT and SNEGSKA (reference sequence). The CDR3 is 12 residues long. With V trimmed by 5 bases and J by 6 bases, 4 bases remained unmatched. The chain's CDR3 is CSARRDRGEQYF. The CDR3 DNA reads TGCAGTGCTCGGCGGGACAGGGGCGAGCAGTACTTC.

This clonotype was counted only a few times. DNA for the CDR3: TGTGCCATCAGTGAGATTTCGGGTGGGGAGACCCAGTACTTC. It yields the protein CAISEISGGETQYF. The V call is TRBV10-3, the J call TRBJ2-5; no reliable D call. CDR1 and CDR2 (germline): ENHRY, SYGVKD. V was shortened by 2 bases and J by 5 bases, with 12 bases between the two germline ends. The CDR3 is 14 amino acids.

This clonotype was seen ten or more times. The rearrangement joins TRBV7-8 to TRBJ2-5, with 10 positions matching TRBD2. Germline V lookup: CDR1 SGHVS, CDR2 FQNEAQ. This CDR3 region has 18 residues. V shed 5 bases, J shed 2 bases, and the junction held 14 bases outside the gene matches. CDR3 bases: TGTGCCAGCAGCCCCCTCCCTAGCGGGGGTATCCGACAAGAGACCCAGTACTTC. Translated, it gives CASSPLPSGGIRQETQYF.

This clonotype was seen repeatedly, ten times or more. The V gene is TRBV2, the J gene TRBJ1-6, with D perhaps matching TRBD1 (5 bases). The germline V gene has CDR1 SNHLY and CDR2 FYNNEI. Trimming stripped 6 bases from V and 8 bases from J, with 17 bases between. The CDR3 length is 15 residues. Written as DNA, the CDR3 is TGTGCCAGCAGCGAGGGGCGGAGCAGGGATTCACCCCTCCACTTT. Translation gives CASSEGRSRDSPLHF. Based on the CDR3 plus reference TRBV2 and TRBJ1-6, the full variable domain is EPEVTQTPSHQVTQMGQEVILRCVPISNHLYFYWYRQILGQKVEFLVSFYNNEISEKSEIFDDQFSVERPDGSNFTLKIRSTKLEDSAMYFCASSEGRSRDSPLHFGNGTRLTVT.

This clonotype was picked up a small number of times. CDR3 protein: CASSGLVRGQYF. The DNA of the CDR3 is TGTGCCAGCAGTGGACTAGTGAGGGGCCAGTACTTC. The chain couples TRBV2 to TRBJ2-5; D might be TRBD2 (6 bases). The CDR3 has 12 residues. The germline gives CDR1 SNHLY, CDR2 FYNNEI. The ends were cut back, 4 bases at V and 10 bases at J, with 13 bases in the middle.

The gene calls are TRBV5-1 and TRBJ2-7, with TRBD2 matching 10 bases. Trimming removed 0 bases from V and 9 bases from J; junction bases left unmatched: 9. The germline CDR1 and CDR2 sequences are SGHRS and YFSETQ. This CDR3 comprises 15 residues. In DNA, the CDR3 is TGCGCCAGCAGCTTGGATACTAGCGGGATAGTGGCGCAGTACTTC. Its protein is CASSLDTSGIVAQYF.

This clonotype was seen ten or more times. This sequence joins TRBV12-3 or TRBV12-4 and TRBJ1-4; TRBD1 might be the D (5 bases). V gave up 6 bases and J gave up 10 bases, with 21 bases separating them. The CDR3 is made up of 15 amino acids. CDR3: CASRQTGTLNPKLFF. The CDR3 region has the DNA TGTGCCAGCAGACAAACCGGGACCCTAAATCCAAAACTGTTTTTT.

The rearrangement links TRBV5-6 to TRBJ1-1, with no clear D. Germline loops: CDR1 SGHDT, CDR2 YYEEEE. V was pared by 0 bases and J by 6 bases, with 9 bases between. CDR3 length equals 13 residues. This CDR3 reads CASSLVTYPEAFF. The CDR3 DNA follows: TGTGCCAGCAGCTTGGTCACATACCCTGAAGCTTTCTTT.